These 29 T cell receptor beta chains were all obtained from the same sample, sequenced in a study of T-cell memory formation after mild COVID-19. TCRdb re-called the 5' RACE reads through MiXCR, storing one row per CDR3 protein. The sample contains approximately 190,000 distinct CDR3 sequences, around 20% of which appear only once. Sequencing was carried out using PBMCs or a T cell subset sorted from them (not recorded which). Receptor source: an adult woman who had mild COVID-19 (a few samples of this study predate the infection). Cell type and time point are not known.

The gene calls are TRBV6-2 or TRBV6-3 and TRBJ2-1; 13 nucleotides match TRBD2. Per the germline V gene, CDR1 is MNHEY and CDR2 is SVGEGT. The CDR3 loop spans 17 amino acids. Trimming removed 7 bases from V and 0 bases from J; junction bases left unmatched: 6. The CDR3 protein is CASTLAGGPGSYNEQFF. CDR3 in DNA: TGTGCCAGCACACTAGCGGGAGGGCCCGGCTCCTACAATGAGCAGTTCTTC.

The chain has TRBV5-1 and TRBJ2-3; D unresolved. V lost 4 bases, J lost 2 bases, and 20 bases lay in between. CDR3 length: 17 residues. Germline values: CDR1 SGHRS, CDR2 YFSETQ. CDR3: CASSPSGAYGDTDTQYF. The DNA of the CDR3 is TGCGCCAGCAGCCCCTCGGGCGCCTATGGGGACACAGATACGCAGTATTTT. Full variable domain (missing parts from reference TRBV5-1 and TRBJ2-3): KAGVTQTPRYLIKTRGQQVTLSCSPISGHRSVSWYQQTPGQGLQFLFEYFSETQRNKGNFPGRFSGRQFSNSRSEMNVSTLELGDSALYLCASSPSGAYGDTDTQYFGPGTRLTVL.

The table lists this clonotype with a few counts. CDR3 sequence: CSARELSEAFF. The DNA for the CDR3 is TGCAGTGCTAGAGAACTTAGTGAAGCTTTCTTT. This chain joins TRBV20-1 and TRBJ1-1; no definite D call. V was pared by 0 bases and J by 7 bases, with 6 bases between. This CDR3 contains 11 residues. Germline CDR1 reads DFQATT; CDR2 reads SNEGSKA (reference sequence).

V gene TRBV16 combines with J gene TRBJ1-5; D might be TRBD1 (5 bases). There are 14 residues in the CDR3. Germline V gives CDR1 KGHSY, CDR2 FQNENV. The V end was cut by 0 bases, the J end by 4 bases, with 7 bases between. In DNA, the CDR3 is TGTGCCAGCAGCCAATCTGACAGTAATCAGCCCCAGCATTTT. Translating it yields CASSQSDSNQPQHF.

J is TRBJ2-7 and V is TRBV27; 8 nucleotides line up with TRBD2. Losses at the gene ends were 5 bases for V and 2 bases for J; bases not matched to a gene: 5. Per germline, CDR1 MNHEY and CDR2 SMNVEV (reference sequence). The CDR3 has 14 amino acids. The CDR3 reads CASSPATSAYEQYF. In DNA, the CDR3 is TGTGCCAGCAGTCCTGCGACTAGCGCCTACGAGCAGTACTTC.

The chain has TRBV7-2 and TRBJ1-3; 12 bases map to TRBD1. This CDR3 spans 15 amino acids. Per the germline V gene, CDR1 is SGHTA and CDR2 is FQGNSA. V trimming: 5 bases; J trimming: 8 bases; junction bases outside the gene matches: 7. In nucleotides, the CDR3 is TGTGCCAGCAGCCCATGGGACAGGGGGCAGGACACCATATATTTT. It translates to CASSPWDRGQDTIYF.

This clonotype was detected a few times. The gene calls are TRBV11-2 and TRBJ2-1; tentative D call: TRBD2 (6 bases). The CDR3 length is 14 residues. Germline CDR1 and CDR2: SGHAT and FQNNGV. With 5 bases removed from V and 0 bases from J, the gap between germline ends came to 8 bases. The CDR3 DNA follows: TGTGCCAGCAGCCGGGGGTTCTCCTACAATGAGCAGTTCTTC. Its translation: CASSRGFSYNEQFF. Together with reference TRBV11-2 and TRBJ2-1, the CDR3 gives the full variable domain: EAGVAQSPRYKIIEKRQSVAFWCNPISGHATLYWYQQILGQGPKLLIQFQNNGVVDDSQLPKDRFSAERLKGVDSTLKIQPAKLEDSAVYLCASSRGFSYNEQFFGPGTRLTVL.

The chain uses TRBV19 and TRBJ1-1, with 11 nucleotides matching TRBD1. This CDR3 spans 15 amino acids. Germline-derived CDR1 and CDR2 are LNHDA and SQIVND (reference sequence). V was clipped by 5 bases and J by 4 bases; unmatched bases: 6. CDR3 sequence reads: CASSSPGQGVTEAFF. CDR3 bases: TGTGCCAGTAGTTCCCCGGGACAGGGGGTCACTGAAGCTTTCTTT.

This sequence joins TRBV12-3 or TRBV12-4 and TRBJ1-1, with TRBD1 as a possible D gene (6 bases). V was shortened by 6 bases and J by 8 bases, with 10 bases between the two germline ends. The length of the CDR3 is 11 residues. The CDR3 DNA sequence: TGTGCCAGCAGGGGACACTCAGAAGCTTTCTTT. The encoded protein is CASRGHSEAFF.

The genes are TRBV5-1 and TRBJ1-2; D uncertain. Germline values: CDR1 SGHRS, CDR2 YFSETQ. This CDR3 contains 15 residues. V shed 0 bases and J shed 4 bases, with 13 bases lying between them. CDR3 DNA: TGCGCCAGCAGCTTGGATCCGGGTAGATTCTATGGCTACACCTTC. Translation: CASSLDPGRFYGYTF.

This clonotype showed up just a few times. The DNA of the CDR3 is TGTGCCAGCAACTCCCAAGGAGGGTCTAACTATGGCTACACCTTC. Encoded protein: CASNSQGGSNYGYTF. The rearrangement links TRBV12-3 or TRBV12-4 to TRBJ1-2; D uncertain. Deletions cut 7 bases from V and 0 bases from J, with 15 bases between. CDR3 length: 15 amino acids.

This clonotype was picked up a small number of times. V and J are TRBV5-1 and TRBJ1-6; 10 nucleotides agree with TRBD1. This CDR3 comprises 14 residues. Germline-derived CDR1 and CDR2 are SGHRS and YFSETQ. Germline trimming cut 4 bases from V and 10 bases from J; bases unmatched to any gene: 5. The CDR3 is CASSRTGGGSPLHF. In nucleotides, the CDR3 is TGCGCCAGCAGCAGGACAGGGGGAGGATCACCCCTCCACTTT.

The rearrangement uses TRBV6-6 and TRBJ2-3; a weak D match, TRBD1 (6 bases). Germline V gives CDR1 MNHNY, CDR2 SVGAGI (reference sequence). The CDR3 is 14 amino acids. V shed 1 base and J shed 4 bases, with 9 bases lying between them. DNA of the CDR3: TGTGCCAGCAGTTACTACAGGGTACCAGATACGCAGTATTTT. Protein sequence: CASSYYRVPDTQYF.

The rearrangement links TRBV6-5 to TRBJ1-1; D call uncertain. The V end was cut by 2 bases, the J end by 7 bases, with 11 bases between. CDR1 is MNHEY, CDR2 SVGAGI, per germline. The CDR3 spans 13 residues. The CDR3: CASSYESSSEAFF. The CDR3 DNA follows: TGTGCCAGCAGTTACGAATCCTCCAGTGAAGCTTTCTTT.

This clonotype was counted between two and nine times. The chain links TRBV4-3 to TRBJ2-7; no reliable D call. Trimming cost V 1 base and J 3 bases, with 22 bases left between them. Germline V lookup: CDR1 LGHNA, CDR2 YSLEER. The CDR3 has 18 amino acids. CDR3 nucleotide sequence: TGCGCCAGCAGCCAAGCCATCTTAAGCGCTAGGGATTTCTACGAGCAGTACTTC. Translation gives CASSQAILSARDFYEQYF.

The table lists this clonotype with a few counts. The chain carries TRBV24-1 and TRBJ2-3; no firm D call. The germline V gene has CDR1 KGHDR and CDR2 SFDVKD. V lost 6 bases and J lost 2, with 5 bases in between. CDR3 length equals 12 residues. CDR3: CATSRTTDTQYF. The CDR3 region has the DNA TGTGCCACCAGTAGGACCACAGATACGCAGTATTTT.

This clonotype was seen a handful of times. The chain combines TRBV19 with TRBJ2-1; 10 nucleotides match TRBD2. Germline V lookup: CDR1 LNHDA, CDR2 SQIVND (reference sequence). The CDR3 length is 17 residues. Losses at the gene ends were 1 base for V and 6 bases for J; bases not matched to a gene: 9. The CDR3 loop reads CASSIVKGTSVPNEQFF. The CDR3 coding sequence is TGTGCCAGTAGTATAGTTAAAGGGACTAGCGTACCCAATGAGCAGTTCTTC.

V usage is TRBV12-3 or TRBV12-4 and J usage is TRBJ1-1; no reliable D call. Trimming shortened V by 6 bases and J by 2 bases, and 10 bases separated the two germline ends. CDR3 size: 13 residues. CDR3 DNA: TGTGCCAGCAGGGAGGGCCCAAACACTGAAGCTTTCTTT. Amino acid sequence: CASREGPNTEAFF.

This clonotype was counted ten times or more. The chain joins TRBV6-5 to TRBJ2-4, with 10 bases aligning to TRBD2. Germline V gene sequence: CDR1 MNHEY, CDR2 SVGAGI. CDR3 length: 16 residues. Trimming removed 6 bases from V and 6 bases from J; junction bases left unmatched: 11. CDR3 sequence reads: CASSRTVAGGLNIQYF. As DNA, the CDR3 is TGTGCCAGCAGCCGCACCGTAGCGGGAGGTTTAAACATTCAGTACTTC.

This clonotype was observed a handful of times. This chain uses TRBV18 with TRBJ1-6; tentative D call: TRBD1 (6 bases). V was shortened by 4 bases and J by 9 bases, with 19 bases between the two germline ends. Germline CDR1 is KGHSH and CDR2 is LQKENI. This CDR3 spans 16 amino acids. CDR3 in amino acids: CASSLATQGRGSPLHF. The DNA for the CDR3 is TGTGCCAGCTCACTCGCAACCCAGGGGAGGGGTTCACCCCTCCACTTT.

The rearrangement joins TRBV5-5 to TRBJ1-1; perhaps TRBD1 as D (6 bases). The ends were cut back, 4 bases at V and 1 base at J, with 14 bases in the middle. CDR1 is SGHKS and CDR2 is YYEKEE in the germline V gene (reference sequence). This CDR3 comprises 15 residues. This CDR3 reads CASSPMGARNTEAFF. The CDR3 DNA sequence: TGTGCCAGCAGCCCCATGGGGGCCCGGAACACTGAAGCTTTCTTT.

This rearrangement joins TRBV2 to TRBJ2-2; 7 nucleotides align to TRBD1. V trimming: 7 bases; J trimming: 3 bases; junction bases outside the gene matches: 5. CDR1 is SNHLY, CDR2 FYNNEI, per germline. The CDR3 is made up of 14 amino acids. The CDR3: CASKWQGDTGELFF. The DNA of the CDR3 is TGTGCCAGCAAGTGGCAGGGGGACACCGGGGAGCTGTTTTTT. The full variable domain, in which reference TRBV2 and TRBJ2-2 provide the parts outside the CDR3, is EPEVTQTPSHQVTQMGQEVILRCVPISNHLYFYWYRQILGQKVEFLVSFYNNEISEKSEIFDDQFSVERPDGSNFTLKIRSTKLEDSAMYFCASKWQGDTGELFFGEGSRLTVL.

This clonotype was seen just once. The chain recombines TRBV7-2 with TRBJ1-5; maybe TRBD1 (6 bases). The CDR3 loop spans 16 amino acids. The germline V and J ends were trimmed by 1 base and 5 bases, with 15 bases remaining between them. Germline V CDR1 and CDR2: SGHTA, FQGNSA. The CDR3 loop reads CASSLGGNRVDQPQHF. CDR3 DNA sequence: TGTGCCAGCAGCTTAGGAGGGAACAGGGTTGATCAGCCCCAGCATTTT.

CDR3 in DNA: TGTGCCACCAGTGATTTGAGGAGCGGCACAGATACGCAGTATTTT. Its protein is CATSDLRSGTDTQYF. V usage is TRBV24-1 and J usage is TRBJ2-3; D is ambiguous. Germline V lookup: CDR1 KGHDR, CDR2 SFDVKD. The germline V and J ends were trimmed by 0 bases and 1 base, with 7 bases remaining between them. CDR3 length equals 15 residues.

This clonotype was observed a few times. The chain joins TRBV9 to TRBJ2-7; TRBD2 matches 10 bases. The trim removed 2 bases at V and 4 bases at J, leaving 6 bases unmatched. Germline CDR1 and CDR2: SGDLS and YYNGEE. CDR3 length: 15 amino acids. The CDR3 DNA reads TGTGCCAGCAGCGTTGGGCTAGCGGGAGAGTACGAGCAGTACTTC. It encodes CASSVGLAGEYEQYF. The full variable domain, with the rest looked up from reference TRBV9 and TRBJ2-7, is DSGVTQTPKHLITATGQRVTLRCSPRSGDLSVYWYQQSLDQGLQFLIQYYNGEERAKGNILERFSAQQFPDLHSELNLSSLELGDSALYFCASSVGLAGEYEQYFGPGTRLTVT.

V gene TRBV5-6 combines with J gene TRBJ2-4, with TRBD1 as a possible D gene (6 bases). Germline lookup yields CDR1 SGHDT and CDR2 YYEEEE. This CDR3 is 15 amino acids long. V dropped 1 base and J dropped 4 bases, with 12 bases sitting between them. Here the CDR3 DNA reads TGTGCCAGCAGCTTGATAGCAGGGGATAAAAACATTCAGTACTTC. Protein sequence: CASSLIAGDKNIQYF.

The chain has TRBV2 and TRBJ1-2, with a tentative D call TRBD1 (6 bases). Trimming took 8 bases from V and 6 from J, leaving 25 bases between them. The CDR3 is made up of 16 amino acids. CDR1 is SNHLY, CDR2 FYNNEI, per germline. This chain's CDR3 is CASAVAPGASFDGYTF. DNA of the CDR3: TGTGCCAGCGCAGTGGCCCCAGGGGCCTCCTTCGATGGCTACACCTTC.

The sample holds a few counts of this clonotype. This chain joins TRBV9 and TRBJ2-2; D assignment may be TRBD1 or TRBD2 (5 bases each). The germline V gene has CDR1 SGDLS and CDR2 YYNGEE. With 3 bases removed from V and 5 bases from J, the gap between germline ends came to 20 bases. The CDR3 is 17 amino acids. The CDR3 sequence: CASSALPPGRGTGELFF. In DNA, the CDR3 is TGTGCCAGCAGCGCCCTCCCACCGGGGCGAGGAACCGGGGAGCTGTTTTTT.

This sequence joins TRBV5-1 and TRBJ2-2; 7 bases are a match to TRBD1. CDR1 is SGHRS and CDR2 is YFSETQ in the germline V gene. V trimming: 0 bases; J trimming: 4 bases; junction bases outside the gene matches: 6. The CDR3 runs 16 residues. For the CDR3, the DNA is TGCGCCAGCAGCTTGGTAAAGGGGGCCGGCACCGGGGAGCTGTTTTTT. Encoded protein: CASSLVKGAGTGELFF.